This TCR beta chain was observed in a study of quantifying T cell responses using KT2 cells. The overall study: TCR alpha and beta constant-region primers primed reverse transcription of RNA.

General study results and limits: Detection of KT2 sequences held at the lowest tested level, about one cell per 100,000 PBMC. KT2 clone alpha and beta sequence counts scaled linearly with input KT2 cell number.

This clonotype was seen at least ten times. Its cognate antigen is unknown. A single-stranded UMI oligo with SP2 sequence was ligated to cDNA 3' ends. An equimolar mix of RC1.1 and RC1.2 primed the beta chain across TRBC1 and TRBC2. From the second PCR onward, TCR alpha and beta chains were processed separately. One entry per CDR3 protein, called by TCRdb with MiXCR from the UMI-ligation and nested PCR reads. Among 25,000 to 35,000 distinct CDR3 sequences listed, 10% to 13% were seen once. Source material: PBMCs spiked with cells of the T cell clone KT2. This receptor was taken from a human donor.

DNA of the CDR3: TGCAGCGTTGTAGGCGGAGGGAAATTCCGCTATGGCTACACCTTC. It yields the protein CSVVGGGKFRYGYTF. V and J are TRBV29-1 and TRBJ1-2, with D unclear. The CDR3 sequence is 15 residues long. Germline-derived CDR1 and CDR2 are SQVTM and ANQGSEA. Trimming removed 4 bases at V and 4 bases at J, with 19 bases between.